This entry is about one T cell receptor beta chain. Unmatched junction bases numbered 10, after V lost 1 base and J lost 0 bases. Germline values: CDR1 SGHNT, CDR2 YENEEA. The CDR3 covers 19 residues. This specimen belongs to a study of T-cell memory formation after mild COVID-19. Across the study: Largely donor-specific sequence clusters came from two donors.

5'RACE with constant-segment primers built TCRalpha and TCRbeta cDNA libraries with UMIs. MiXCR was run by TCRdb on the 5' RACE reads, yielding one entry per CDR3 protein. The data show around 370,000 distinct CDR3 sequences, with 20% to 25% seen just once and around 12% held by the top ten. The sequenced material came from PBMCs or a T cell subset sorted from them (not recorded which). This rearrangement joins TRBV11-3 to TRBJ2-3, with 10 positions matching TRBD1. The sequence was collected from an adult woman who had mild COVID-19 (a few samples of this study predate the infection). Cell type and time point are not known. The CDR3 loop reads CASSLGDRGRKTSTDTQYF. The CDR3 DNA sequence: TGTGCCAGCAGCTTAGGAGACAGGGGGCGCAAGACTAGCACAGATACGCAGTATTTT.